The 27 T cell receptor beta chains listed next were all sequenced from one sample in a study of cytomegalovirus exposure and HLA in healthy donors. Primers included in the PCR were 60 Vbeta and 13 Jbeta primers. This table comes from immunoSEQ multiplex PCR, and its TCRdb copy is limited to in-frame clones, with some not included. Of about 130,000 clones in the sample, roughly 74% are singletons; the top ten hold 5.8%. The sequenced sample consisted of PBMCs. These receptors were collected from a woman aged 50 to 60 in good health and CMV-seropositive.

The V and J genes are TRBV5-1 and TRBJ2-3; 8 bases map to TRBD1. Germline V gene sequence: CDR1 SGHRS, CDR2 YFSETQ. The CDR3 contains 14 residues. With 0 bases clipped from V and 4 bases from J, the junction kept 1 base outside the gene matches. CDR3 protein: CASSLGTGPDTQYF. CDR3 bases: TGCGCCAGCAGCTTGGGGACAGGGCCAGATACGCAGTATTTT.

The V and J genes are TRBV6-1 and TRBJ2-3; a weak D match, TRBD1 (5 bases). The germline V gene has CDR1 MNHNS and CDR2 SASEGT. The CDR3 spans 16 residues. Trimming removed 2 bases at V and 1 base at J, with 13 bases between. Written as DNA, the CDR3 is TGTGCCAGCAGTGAACGCATCGGACAACGCACAGATACGCAGTATTTT. This codes for CASSERIGQRTDTQYF.

The chain recombines TRBV19 with TRBJ2-1; 7 bases match TRBD2. The CDR3 contains 15 residues. V shed 3 bases and J 1 base; nucleotides not matched to a gene: 3. The germline V gene encodes CDR1 LNHDA and CDR2 SQIVND (reference sequence). The chain's CDR3 is CASSIEGLSYNEQFF. DNA of the CDR3: TGTGCCAGTAGTATTGAGGGACTATCCTACAATGAGCAGTTCTTC.

The chain links TRBV18 to TRBJ2-6; a possible D gene is TRBD1 (5 bases). V lost 4 bases and J 0 bases, leaving 10 bases between the germline ends. In germline, CDR1 is KGHSH, CDR2 LQKENI. The CDR3 loop spans 16 amino acids. CDR3 sequence (DNA): TGTGCCAGCTCACTTCAGGGTCCCTCTGGGGCCAACGTCCTGACTTTC. Its protein product is CASSLQGPSGANVLTF.

This clone has just a few counts. The gene calls are TRBV6-6 and TRBJ1-2; D gene ambiguous. This CDR3 has 14 residues. Trimming pared 0 bases from V and 2 bases from J, leaving 7 bases between. CDR1 is MNHNY and CDR2 is SVGAGI in the germline V gene (reference sequence). In DNA form, the CDR3 reads TGTGCCAGCAGTTACTCGGCACAGAACTATGGCTACACCTTC. It yields the protein CASSYSAQNYGYTF.

In this sample, this clone turned up a few times. In nucleotides, the CDR3 is TGCGCCAACCCCGGACAGCATCGGCTGCCCCAGCATTTT. Translating it yields CANPGQHRLPQHF. The chain combines TRBV5-1 with TRBJ1-5, with a tentative D call TRBD1 (6 bases). The CDR3 is 13 amino acids. Germline CDR1 SGHRS, CDR2 YFSETQ. Trimming shortened V by 9 bases and J by 9 bases, and 19 bases separated the two germline ends.

The chain recombines TRBV5-1 with TRBJ1-1, with D perhaps TRBD1 (6 bases). This CDR3 is built from 14 residues. V lost 3 bases and J lost 1, with 10 bases in between. Germline CDR1 and CDR2: SGHRS and YFSETQ. DNA of the CDR3: TGCGCCAGCAGCTCCGGGGGGGCGAACACTGAAGCTTTCTTT. Protein sequence: CASSSGGANTEAFF.

V usage is TRBV10-3 and J usage is TRBJ2-3; 8 bases map to TRBD2. Germline V lookup: CDR1 ENHRY, CDR2 SYGVKD. The CDR3 is made up of 16 amino acids. The V segment lost 8 bases and the J segment 0 bases; nucleotides outside the gene matches: 10. The CDR3 nucleotides read TGTGCCATCGCCTCTCGAGCGGGAGATAGCACAGATACGCAGTATTTT. Amino acid sequence: CAIASRAGDSTDTQYF.

The V call is TRBV15, the J call TRBJ1-5, with D perhaps matching TRBD1 (6 bases). The CDR3 has 15 amino acids. CDR1 and CDR2 (germline): LNHNV, YYDKDF (reference sequence). V lost 6 bases, J lost 1 base, and 13 bases lay in between. CDR3 region: CATSDQGKSNQPQHF. CDR3 DNA sequence: TGTGCCACCAGTGACCAGGGGAAGAGCAATCAGCCCCAGCATTTT.

The rearrangement joins TRBV7-9 to TRBJ2-2; D perhaps matches TRBD2 (6 bases). This CDR3 comprises 12 residues. The germline V and J ends were trimmed by 5 bases and 7 bases, with 8 bases remaining between them. The germline gives CDR1 SEHNR, CDR2 FQNEAQ (reference sequence). CDR3 sequence: CASSETSGELFF. CDR3 nucleotides: TGTGCCAGCAGCGAGACTAGCGGGGAGCTGTTTTTT.

The chain recombines TRBV5-1 with TRBJ2-5; tentatively, D is TRBD1 (7 bases). Germline values: CDR1 SGHRS, CDR2 YFSETQ. The CDR3 is 15 amino acids. The V and J ends lost 1 base and 6 bases respectively, with 16 bases between them. The CDR3 DNA reads as TGCGCCAGCAGCTTGTCGGGGGAGAGGGGGCAGACCCAGTACTTC. Translating it yields CASSLSGERGQTQYF.

The rearrangement uses TRBV5-4 and TRBJ1-6; 11 positions agree with TRBD1. Trimming cost V 4 bases and J 9 bases; bases outside gene matches: 9. CDR3 length: 16 residues. Germline CDR1 and CDR2: SGHNT and YYREEE (reference sequence). This CDR3 is CASSLGQGAPPSPLHF. For the CDR3, the DNA is TGTGCCAGCAGCCTAGGACAGGGGGCCCCCCCTTCACCCCTCCACTTT.

The chain joins TRBV14 to TRBJ1-2, with D unresolved. The CDR3 sequence is 15 residues long. The ends were cut back, 4 bases at V and 4 bases at J, with 16 bases in the middle. From germline, CDR1 is SGHDN and CDR2 FVKESK. The CDR3 region is CASSPQELLPYGYTF. The CDR3 region has the DNA TGTGCCAGCAGCCCTCAAGAGCTTCTGCCCTATGGCTACACCTTC. The full variable domain, rest sourced from reference TRBV14 and TRBJ1-2, is EAGVTQFPSHSVIEKGQTVTLRCDPISGHDNLYWYRRVMGKEIKFLLHFVKESKQDESGMPNNRFLAERTGGTYSTLKVQPAELEDSGVYFCASSPQELLPYGYTFGSGTRLTVV.

The rearrangement joins TRBV11-2 to TRBJ1-4, with TRBD1 matching over 8 bases. The V gene end was trimmed by 6 bases and the J gene end by 8 bases; junction bases not matched to a gene: 11. The CDR3 is 15 amino acids. CDR1 SGHAT and CDR2 FQNNGV come from the germline V gene. The CDR3 sequence: CASSPQGTGGEKLFF. CDR3 bases: TGTGCCAGCAGTCCCCAGGGGACAGGAGGGGAAAAACTGTTTTTT.

This chain uses TRBV7-2 with TRBJ2-1, with D possibly matching TRBD2 (6 bases). This CDR3 region has 15 residues. The ends were cut back, 2 bases at V and 7 bases at J, with 15 bases in the middle. Germline V gene lookup returns CDR1 SGHTA and CDR2 FQGNSA. CDR3 region: CASSLTTRALNEQFF. The CDR3 nucleotides read TGTGCCAGCAGCTTAACGACTAGAGCCCTTAATGAGCAGTTCTTC.

The gene calls are TRBV6-1 and TRBJ1-4; 7 nucleotides match TRBD1. The CDR3 extends over 15 amino acids. The V and J ends lost 3 bases and 3 bases, in that order; junction bases with no gene match: 4. Germline loops: CDR1 MNHNS, CDR2 SASEGT. The CDR3 spells CASSETGTANEKLFF. In DNA, the CDR3 is TGTGCCAGCAGTGAGACCGGGACAGCTAATGAAAAACTGTTTTTT.

This clone occurred a few times. The chain links TRBV5-1 to TRBJ1-1; D gene unclear. With 6 bases removed from V and 6 bases from J, the gap between germline ends came to 18 bases. Germline V gene lookup returns CDR1 SGHRS and CDR2 YFSETQ. CDR3 length equals 14 residues. CDR3 protein: CASTPPLGGAEAFF. In DNA form, the CDR3 reads TGCGCCAGCACTCCTCCGTTAGGCGGAGCTGAAGCTTTCTTT. Filled out from reference TRBV5-1 and TRBJ1-1, the complete variable domain reads KAGVTQTPRYLIKTRGQQVTLSCSPISGHRSVSWYQQTPGQGLQFLFEYFSETQRNKGNFPGRFSGRQFSNSRSEMNVSTLELGDSALYLCASTPPLGGAEAFFGQGTRLTVV.

The chain carries TRBV10-3 and TRBJ1-1, with 7 nucleotides matching TRBD1. The CDR3 contains 13 residues. Germline V gene sequence: CDR1 ENHRY, CDR2 SYGVKD. V trimming: 7 bases; J trimming: 1 base; junction bases outside the gene matches: 3. CDR3 loop: CAITDRRNTEAFF. The CDR3 nucleotides are TGTGCCATCACGGACAGGCGGAACACTGAAGCTTTCTTT.

The J gene is TRBJ2-2, the V gene TRBV4-2, with TRBD1 matching over 9 bases. After removal of 2 bases from V and 0 bases from J, the junction contained 4 bases not matched to a gene. Germline V gene lookup returns CDR1 LGHNA and CDR2 YNFKEQ. This CDR3 region has 17 residues. The CDR3 DNA is TGTGCCAGCAGCCAAAGGACAGGGGCGACGAACACCGGGGAGCTGTTTTTT. Translating gives CASSQRTGATNTGELFF.

The sample holds one count of this clone. This chain connects TRBV6-6 to TRBJ2-7; the D gene is possibly TRBD1 (6 bases). Germline V lookup: CDR1 MNHNY, CDR2 SVGAGI (reference sequence). The CDR3 sequence is 13 residues long. The ends were cut back, 6 bases at V and 2 bases at J, with 11 bases in the middle. Here the CDR3 reads CASRGTKTYEQYF. The CDR3 DNA reads as TGTGCCAGCAGGGGGACAAAAACCTACGAGCAGTACTTC.

CDR3 region: CASSPAGVPRGTEAFF. The CDR3 region has the DNA TGTGCCAGCTCACCGGCGGGTGTTCCCAGGGGCACTGAAGCTTTCTTT. This chain joins TRBV18 and TRBJ1-1; D might be TRBD1 (6 bases). V lost 3 bases, J lost 4 bases, and 18 bases lay in between. This CDR3 is built from 16 residues. CDR1 is KGHSH and CDR2 is LQKENI in the germline V gene.

A single count supports this clone. CDR3: CASKDRGDQPQHF. As DNA, the CDR3 is TGTGCCAGCAAAGACAGGGGGGATCAGCCCCAGCATTTT. The V and J genes are TRBV2 and TRBJ1-5, with 9 bases that match TRBD1. The CDR3 contains 13 residues. Germline V gene lookup returns CDR1 SNHLY and CDR2 FYNNEI. V shed 7 bases, J shed 5 bases, and the junction held 3 bases outside the gene matches.

The rearrangement links TRBV9 to TRBJ2-1; D is perhaps TRBD1 (6 bases). Germline CDR1 reads SGDLS; CDR2 reads YYNGEE. CDR3 length equals 16 residues. V was shortened by 2 bases and J by 2 bases, with 14 bases between the two germline ends. The CDR3 DNA sequence: TGTGCCAGCAGCGTTCGGGACATAAGCCCCTACAATGAGCAGTTCTTC. Protein product: CASSVRDISPYNEQFF.

The genes are TRBV5-3 and TRBJ1-6; tentatively, D is TRBD1 (6 bases). TRBV5-3 qualifies as an ORF whose function is uncertain. The CDR3 covers 20 residues. Trimming left V 3 bases short and J 2 bases short, with 24 bases between. CDR3: CARSSGRRDTPGAYNSPLHF. CDR3 in DNA: TGTGCCAGAAGCTCGGGCCGCCGGGACACCCCTGGGGCCTATAATTCACCCCTCCACTTT.

The chain is built from TRBV30 and TRBJ1-1; 8 nucleotides agree with TRBD1. The CDR3 is 12 amino acids. The germline gives CDR1 GTSNPN, CDR2 SVGIG (reference sequence). This CDR3 is CGLQGENTEAFF. The CDR3 DNA follows: TGTGGATTACAGGGGGAGAACACTGAAGCTTTCTTT. Full variable domain (missing parts from reference TRBV30 and TRBJ1-1): SQTIHQWPATLVQPVGSPLSLECTVEGTSNPNLYWYRQAAGRGLQLLFYSVGIGQISSEVPQNLSASRPQDRQFILSSKKLLLSDSGFYLCGLQGENTEAFFGQGTRLTVV.

The chain recombines TRBV15 with TRBJ1-5; possibly TRBD1 for D (5 bases). The CDR3 consists of 14 residues. Germline V gives CDR1 LNHNV, CDR2 YYDKDF (reference sequence). V lost 8 bases and J lost 0, with 11 bases in between. CDR3 loop: CATGASYSNQPQHF. As DNA, the CDR3 is TGTGCCACCGGGGCAAGTTATAGCAATCAGCCCCAGCATTTT.

The rearrangement links TRBV18 to TRBJ1-1; 7 nucleotides align to TRBD1. The CDR3 has 15 amino acids. Germline lookup yields CDR1 KGHSH and CDR2 LQKENI. After removal of 4 bases from V and 1 base from J, the junction contained 6 bases not matched to a gene. In DNA, the CDR3 is TGTGCCAGCTCACTTTGGGACAGCACGAACACTGAAGCTTTCTTT. This codes for CASSLWDSTNTEAFF.